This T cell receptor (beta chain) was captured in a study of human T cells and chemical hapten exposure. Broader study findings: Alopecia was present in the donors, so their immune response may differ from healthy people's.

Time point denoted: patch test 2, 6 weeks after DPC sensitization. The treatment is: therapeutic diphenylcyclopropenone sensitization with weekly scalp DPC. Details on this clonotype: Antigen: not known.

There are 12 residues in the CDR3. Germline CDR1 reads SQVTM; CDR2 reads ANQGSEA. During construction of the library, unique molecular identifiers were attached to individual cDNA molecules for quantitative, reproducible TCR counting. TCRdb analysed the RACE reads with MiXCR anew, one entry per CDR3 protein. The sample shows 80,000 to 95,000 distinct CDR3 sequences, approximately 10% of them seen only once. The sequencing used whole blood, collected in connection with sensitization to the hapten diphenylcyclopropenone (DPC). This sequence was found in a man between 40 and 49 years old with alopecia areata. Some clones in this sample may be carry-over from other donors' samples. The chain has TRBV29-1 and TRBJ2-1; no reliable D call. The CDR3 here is CRAIDPYNEQFF. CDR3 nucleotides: TGCAGAGCCATCGACCCCTACAATGAGCAGTTCTTC.